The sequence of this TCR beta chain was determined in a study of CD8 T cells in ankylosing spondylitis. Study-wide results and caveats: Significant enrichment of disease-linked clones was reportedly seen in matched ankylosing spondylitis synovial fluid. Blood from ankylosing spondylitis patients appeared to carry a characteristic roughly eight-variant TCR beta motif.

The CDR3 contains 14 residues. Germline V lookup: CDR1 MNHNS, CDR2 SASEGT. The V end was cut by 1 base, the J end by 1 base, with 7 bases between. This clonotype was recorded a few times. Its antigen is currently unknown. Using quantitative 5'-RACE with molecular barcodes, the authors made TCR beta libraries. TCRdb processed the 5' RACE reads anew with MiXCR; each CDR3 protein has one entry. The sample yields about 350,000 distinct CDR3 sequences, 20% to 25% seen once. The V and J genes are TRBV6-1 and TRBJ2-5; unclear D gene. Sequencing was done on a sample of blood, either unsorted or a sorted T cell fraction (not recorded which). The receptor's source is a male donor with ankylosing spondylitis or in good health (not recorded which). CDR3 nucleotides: TGTGCCAGCAGTGAAGGGTGGGGCCAAGAGACCCAGTACTTC. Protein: CASSEGWGQETQYF.